This T cell receptor (beta chain) was identified in a study of cytomegalovirus exposure and HLA in healthy donors. PCR involved 60 Vbeta and 13 Jbeta primers. Profiled with immunoSEQ multiplex PCR; TCRdb holds only in-frame clones, not every one. Altogether under 200,000 clones are present, around 81% being singletons, with the ten largest covering around 6%. Study conclusions and caveats: A later analysis, which compared TCR beta chains of equal frequency, found the HLA-associated ones more clonally expanded. Among the CMV-associated chains, a few were confirmed in vitro as specific for CMV antigens. Follow-up analysis seemed to connect common viral pathogens with several of the most significant clusters identified.

Comments on this clone: Its antigen is unidentified.

This clonotype was sampled from a man aged 40-55 years in good health and CMV-seronegative. The sequencing input was PBMCs.

The CDR3 loop reads CASSYSIGGGGYTF. The CDR3 nucleotides read TGTGCCAGCAGTTACTCGATCGGGGGGGGCGGCTACACCTTC. The chain is built from TRBV6-5 and TRBJ1-2, with a weak D call TRBD1 (6 bases). The V end lost 0 bases, the J end lost 8 bases, and 13 bases lay between the germline ends. The CDR3 is made up of 14 amino acids. Germline lookup yields CDR1 MNHEY and CDR2 SVGAGI.